The present TCR beta chain was sequenced within a study of T cell repertoires in cytomegalovirus infection. This clonotype was detected a few times. Its antigen is not identified. Each CDR3 protein is one row after TCRdb ran MiXCR on the reads. The repertoire holds approximately 300,000 distinct CDR3 sequences, 20% to 25% seen once, with 10% to 15% in the top ten. Sequenced here: cultured PBMCs, sampled from culture after CMV antigen stimulation. The TCR was taken from a human donor in good health (CMV status not recorded). Some clones in this sample may be carry-over from other donors' samples.

The CDR3 loop is CASSLDGGALTEAFF. The CDR3, as DNA: TGCGCCAGCAGCTTGGACGGGGGGGCTCTCACTGAAGCTTTCTTT. This chain joins TRBV5-1 and TRBJ1-1; maybe TRBD1 (6 bases). The V gene lost 0 bases and the J gene lost 4 bases, with 13 bases spanning the gap. Germline CDR1 SGHRS, CDR2 YFSETQ. The CDR3 sequence is 15 residues long.